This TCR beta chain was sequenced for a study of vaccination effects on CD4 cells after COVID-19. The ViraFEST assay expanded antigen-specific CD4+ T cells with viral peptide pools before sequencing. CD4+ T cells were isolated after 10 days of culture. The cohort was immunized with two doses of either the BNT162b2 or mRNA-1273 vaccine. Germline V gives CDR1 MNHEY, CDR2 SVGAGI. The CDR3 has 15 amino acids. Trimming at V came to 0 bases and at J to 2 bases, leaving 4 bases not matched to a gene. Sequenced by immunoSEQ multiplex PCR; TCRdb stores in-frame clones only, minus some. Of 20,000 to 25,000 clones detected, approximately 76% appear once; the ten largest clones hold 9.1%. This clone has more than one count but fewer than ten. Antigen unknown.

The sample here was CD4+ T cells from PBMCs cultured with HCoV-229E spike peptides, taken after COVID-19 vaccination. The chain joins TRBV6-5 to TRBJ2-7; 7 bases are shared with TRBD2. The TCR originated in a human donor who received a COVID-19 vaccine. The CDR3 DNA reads TGTGCCAGCAGTTACTCGACGGGACTAACCTACGAGCAGTACTTC. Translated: CASSYSTGLTYEQYF.